Given below is one T cell receptor (beta chain) in context. This sample was taken from a study of blood T cell repertoires in COVID-19. The overall study: From T cells, B-cell-depleted T cells, or PBMCs came the material, which was cDNA or gDNA.

Profiled with immunoSEQ multiplex PCR; TCRdb holds only in-frame clones, not every one. The data contain 210,000 or so clones, approximately 84% of them singletons. The CDR3 consists of 14 residues. V was cut by 7 bases and J by 3 bases, with 12 bases left in between. Germline V gives CDR1 SGHAT, CDR2 FQDESV (reference sequence). Specimen: peripheral blood. This sequence joins TRBV11-1 and TRBJ2-2, with D possibly matching TRBD2 (6 bases). This clonotype was obtained from a woman in her sixties or seventies with active or convalescent COVID-19. CDR3 sequence reads: CASTRGGDTGELFF. The CDR3 DNA is TGTGCCAGCACCCGAGGAGGGGACACCGGGGAGCTGTTTTTT.